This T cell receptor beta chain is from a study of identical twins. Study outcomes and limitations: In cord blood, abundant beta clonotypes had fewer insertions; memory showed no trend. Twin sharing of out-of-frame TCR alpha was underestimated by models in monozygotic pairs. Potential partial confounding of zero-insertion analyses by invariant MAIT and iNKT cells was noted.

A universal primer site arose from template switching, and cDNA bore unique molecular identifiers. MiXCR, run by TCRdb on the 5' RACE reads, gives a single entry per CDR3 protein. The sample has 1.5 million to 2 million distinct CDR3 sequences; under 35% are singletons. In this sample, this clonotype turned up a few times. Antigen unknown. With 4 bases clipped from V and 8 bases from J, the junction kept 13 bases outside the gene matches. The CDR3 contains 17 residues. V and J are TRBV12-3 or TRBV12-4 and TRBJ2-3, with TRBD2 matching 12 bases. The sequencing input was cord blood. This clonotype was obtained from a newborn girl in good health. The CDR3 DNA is TGTGCCAGCAGTTCCCACGGACTAGCGGGGTCTCCTGGTACGCAGTATTTT. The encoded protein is CASSSHGLAGSPGTQYF.